This section outlines one T cell receptor (beta chain) sequence together with its context. The antigen is undetermined. This CDR3 has 19 residues. Germline assignment: CDR1 WSHSY and CDR2 SAAADI. V was clipped by 3 bases and J by 2 bases; unmatched bases: 15. TCRdb used MiXCR to reprocess the RT-PCR reads, holding one entry per CDR3 protein. The sample contains 750,000 to 850,000 distinct CDR3 sequences, roughly 20% of which appear only once. This record comes from a study of response to subunit inactivated influenza vaccine. The study's findings and limits: Only a handful of new T cells, the authors suggested, are recruited with each seasonal influenza vaccination.

This specimen was PBMCs from blood, taken approximately 5 days after vaccination. This chain joins TRBV10-2 and TRBJ2-5; TRBD2 agrees at 10 bases. The receptor was derived from a man between 50 and 59 years old who received an inactivated influenza vaccine. The CDR3 is CASSDSHSTSGEEQETQYF. CDR3 DNA sequence: TGCGCCAGCAGTGATTCCCACTCAACTAGCGGGGAGGAACAAGAGACCCAGTACTTC.